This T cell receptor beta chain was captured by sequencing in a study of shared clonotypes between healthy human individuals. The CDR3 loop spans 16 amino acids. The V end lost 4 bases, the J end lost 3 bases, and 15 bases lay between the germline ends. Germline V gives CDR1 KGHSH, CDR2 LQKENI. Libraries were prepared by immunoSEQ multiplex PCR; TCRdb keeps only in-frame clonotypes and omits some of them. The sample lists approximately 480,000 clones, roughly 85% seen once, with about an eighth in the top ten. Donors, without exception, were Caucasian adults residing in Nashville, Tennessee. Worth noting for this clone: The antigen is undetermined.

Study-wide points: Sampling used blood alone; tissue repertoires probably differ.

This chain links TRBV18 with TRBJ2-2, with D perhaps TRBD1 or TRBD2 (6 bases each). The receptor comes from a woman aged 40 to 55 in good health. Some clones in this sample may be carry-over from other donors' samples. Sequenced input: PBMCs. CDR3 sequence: CASSREAGGHTGELFF. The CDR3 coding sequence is TGTGCCAGCTCACGGGAGGCCGGGGGCCACACCGGGGAGCTGTTTTTT.